This TCR beta chain was captured by sequencing in a study of blood T cells in healthy people across ages. Germline CDR1 reads SNHLY; CDR2 reads FYNNEI. After removal of 4 bases from V and 3 bases from J, the junction contained 4 bases not matched to a gene. The CDR3 runs 15 residues. Every sample had a minimum of 6 million PBMCs isolated. With respect to this clonotype: The antigen is unknown.

Primed by a sample-barcoded 5' primer and a J-beta primer mix, a second PCR proceeded for about 7 to 11 cycles. The template-switch adaptor was a 5' adaptor with 12 random nucleotides. It tagged each cDNA molecule. Each CDR3 protein is one row after TCRdb ran MiXCR on the 5' RACE reads. The top ten hold 9% to 9.5% of the sample, which has roughly 800,000 distinct CDR3 sequences, about 25% seen once. Study-level results: Higher diversity, along with more naive CD4+ cells, distinguished long-lived donors from aged donors.

These data also featured in a second study, about T cells of mothers and their children. This second report adds: Slightly higher overlap, not significant, was seen in related mother-child pairs than in unrelated pairs.

The clonotype originates from a boy younger than 18 in good health. Specimen: blood. The V gene is TRBV2, the J gene TRBJ2-3; TRBD2 matches 10 bases. CDR3 bases: TGTGCCAGCAGTGCGTCTAGCGGGGGAACAGATACGCAGTATTTT. This gives the protein CASSASSGGTDTQYF.